These 21 T cell receptor beta chains share one sample of origin, sequenced in a study of T cell changes during pregnancy in multiple sclerosis. Assay: immunoSEQ multiplex PCR; the TCRdb copy retains only in-frame clones and omits some. The sample yields more than 40,000 clones, 92% seen once. The material sequenced was CD4+ T cells from peripheral blood mononuclear cells, taken in the third trimester of pregnancy. The source is a female donor with multiple sclerosis, enrolled in a pregnancy study.

The V call is TRBV29-1, the J call TRBJ1-2; TRBD1 matches at 9 bases. The germline CDR1 and CDR2 sequences are SQVTM and ANQGSEA. The CDR3 is 14 amino acids. Trimming at V came to 7 bases and at J to 5 bases, leaving 11 bases not matched to a gene. The CDR3 loop is CSASGTGLGYGYTF. DNA of the CDR3: TGCAGCGCTTCTGGGACAGGGTTAGGGTATGGCTACACCTTC. The full variable domain, with the rest looked up from reference TRBV29-1 and TRBJ1-2, is SAVISQKPSRDICQRGTSLTIQCQVDSQVTMMFWYRQQPGQSLTLIATANQGSEATYESGFVIDKFPISRPNLTFSTLTVSNMSPEDSSIYLCSASGTGLGYGYTFGSGTRLTVV.

The rearrangement uses TRBV4-3 and TRBJ2-2; weak D call: TRBD2 (6 bases). Trimming pared 1 base from V and 3 bases from J, leaving 12 bases between. The CDR3 has 16 residues. In germline, CDR1 is LGHNA, CDR2 YSLEER. The CDR3 DNA sequence: TGCGCCAGCAGCCAAGCTCGAGGAGGGGACACCGGGGAGCTGTTTTTT. Its translation is CASSQARGGDTGELFF.

J is TRBJ2-3 and V is TRBV19; perhaps TRBD2 as D (6 bases). CDR3 length: 16 amino acids. The V gene lost 2 bases and the J gene lost 1 base, with 13 bases spanning the gap. Germline loops: CDR1 LNHDA, CDR2 SQIVND (reference sequence). The DNA for the CDR3 is TGTGCCAGTAGTATAAGGACTGGCGGGGGCACAGATACGCAGTATTTT. Its protein product is CASSIRTGGGTDTQYF.

The rearrangement joins TRBV6-1 to TRBJ2-3, with D possibly matching TRBD2 (5 bases). Germline loops: CDR1 MNHNS, CDR2 SASEGT. This CDR3 has 16 residues. Trimming took off 0 bases at V and 2 bases at J, with 12 bases between the two ends. The CDR3 DNA sequence: TGTGCCAGCAGTGAAGCGATACTAGGACCCACAGATACGCAGTATTTT. The encoded protein is CASSEAILGPTDTQYF.

This chain joins TRBV4-1 and TRBJ1-2; D may be TRBD1 (5 bases). In germline, CDR1 is MGHRA, CDR2 YSYEKL. CDR3 length equals 15 residues. The germline V and J ends were trimmed by 1 base and 5 bases, with 14 bases remaining between them. Here the CDR3 reads CASSQGEVRGYGYTF. DNA for the CDR3: TGCGCCAGCAGCCAAGGAGAAGTTCGGGGGTATGGCTACACCTTC.

This chain uses TRBV29-1 with TRBJ2-5; 12 nucleotides match TRBD1. The V gene's germline CDR1 is SQVTM and CDR2 ANQGSEA. This CDR3 comprises 15 residues. Germline trimming cut 6 bases from V and 4 bases from J; bases unmatched to any gene: 9. CDR3 protein: CSVEPGQGALETQYF. The CDR3 DNA reads TGCAGCGTGGAGCCGGGACAGGGGGCCCTAGAGACCCAGTACTTC.

The rearrangement uses TRBV5-5 and TRBJ1-4; D gene ambiguous. The V end was cut by 4 bases, the J end by 10 bases, with 20 bases between. From germline, CDR1 is SGHKS and CDR2 YYEKEE (reference sequence). The CDR3 has 15 amino acids. This CDR3 is CASSPNDEHRGKLFF. The CDR3 region has the DNA TGTGCCAGCAGCCCCAACGACGAGCATCGCGGAAAACTGTTTTTT.

This sequence joins TRBV7-2 and TRBJ2-2, with D perhaps TRBD1 (5 bases). Germline V CDR1 and CDR2: SGHTA, FQGNSA. CDR3 length: 15 amino acids. V lost 5 bases and J lost 6, with 16 bases in between. CDR3 bases: TGTGCCAGCAGCCCAGGACACGTTGGCGCCGGGGAGCTGTTTTTT. Its protein is CASSPGHVGAGELFF.

The rearrangement links TRBV29-1 to TRBJ2-5; 8 nucleotides agree with TRBD1. This CDR3 comprises 13 residues. The germline gives CDR1 SQVTM, CDR2 ANQGSEA. The junction had 9 bases not matched to a gene; V was cut back by 7 bases and J by 5 bases. CDR3 loop: CSAGLRTGETQYF. CDR3 nucleotide sequence: TGCAGCGCTGGACTACGGACAGGGGAGACCCAGTACTTC.

V is TRBV5-4 and J is TRBJ2-3, with TRBD2 identical over 9 bases. The CDR3 covers 15 residues. The germline V gene has CDR1 SGHNT and CDR2 YYREEE (reference sequence). Germline trimming cut 4 bases from V and 7 bases from J; bases unmatched to any gene: 10. CDR3 nucleotide sequence: TGTGCCAGCAGCCAAGGGCTAGCGGGATCCAATACGCAGTATTTT. It is translated as CASSQGLAGSNTQYF.

This chain links TRBV5-6 with TRBJ2-1; perhaps TRBD1 as D (6 bases). Germline assignment: CDR1 SGHDT and CDR2 YYEEEE. Trimming pared 4 bases from V and 3 bases from J, leaving 14 bases between. The CDR3 consists of 15 residues. CDR3 region: CASSPGQRVYNEQFF. For the CDR3, the DNA is TGTGCCAGCAGCCCCGGACAGCGAGTCTACAATGAGCAGTTCTTC.

The chain recombines TRBV28 with TRBJ2-5; D remains ambiguous. Looked up from germline, CDR1 is MDHEN and CDR2 is SYDVKM. V gave up 5 bases and J gave up 0 bases, with 4 bases separating them. The CDR3 consists of 12 residues. CDR3 DNA sequence: TGTGCCAGCAGTCCGTACCAAGAGACCCAGTACTTC. Protein: CASSPYQETQYF.

V and J are TRBV7-9 and TRBJ2-7; the match to TRBD1 covers 9 bases. CDR3 length: 15 amino acids. CDR1 and CDR2 from the germline V gene are SEHNR and FQNEAQ (reference sequence). The V and J ends lost 8 bases and 0 bases, in that order; junction bases with no gene match: 8. The CDR3 reads CASRSGTGFSYEQYF. The CDR3 DNA is TGTGCCAGCCGCTCCGGGACAGGGTTCTCCTACGAGCAGTACTTC.

This chain connects TRBV6-6 to TRBJ2-7; possible D gene TRBD2, 6 bases. The CDR3 spans 15 residues. The V end was cut by 4 bases, the J end by 2 bases, with 15 bases between. From germline, CDR1 is MNHNY and CDR2 SVGAGI (reference sequence). DNA of the CDR3: TGTGCCAGCAGTTCATCAGCGGGCACTACCTACGAGCAGTACTTC. Its translation: CASSSSAGTTYEQYF.

The V call is TRBV7-2, the J call TRBJ2-3; D is possibly TRBD1 (5 bases). CDR3 length: 15 amino acids. The V end lost 1 base, the J end lost 4 bases, and 12 bases lay between the germline ends. Germline V lookup: CDR1 SGHTA, CDR2 FQGNSA. As DNA, the CDR3 is TGTGCCAGCAGCTTAGATGGCAGGGCGGCAGATACGCAGTATTTT. As protein: CASSLDGRAADTQYF.

V is TRBV29-1 and J is TRBJ2-7; 8 nucleotides align to TRBD1. J was trimmed by 3 bases and V by 6 bases; bases with no gene match: 1. The CDR3 contains 11 residues. Germline V gene lookup returns CDR1 SQVTM and CDR2 ANQGSEA. The CDR3 DNA sequence: TGCAGCGTGACAGGGGTCTACGAGCAGTACTTC. Amino acids: CSVTGVYEQYF.

The CDR3 DNA is TGTGCCAGCAGCTTCAGGGGCCGGAGCAATCAGCCCCAGCATTTT. It is translated as CASSFRGRSNQPQHF. V usage is TRBV5-6 and J usage is TRBJ1-5, with D possibly TRBD1 on 6 matching bases. The germline V and J ends were trimmed by 2 bases and 1 base, with 10 bases remaining between them. Germline-derived CDR1 and CDR2 are SGHDT and YYEEEE. The CDR3 length is 15 residues.

V usage is TRBV6-5 and J usage is TRBJ2-7, with D perhaps matching TRBD2 (6 bases). Germline loops: CDR1 MNHEY, CDR2 SVGAGI. Trimming cost V 4 bases and J 6 bases, with 16 bases left between them. This CDR3 contains 14 residues. The CDR3 DNA sequence: TGTGCCAGCAGTTCCGGGACTGAGGCCCGCGAGCAGTACTTC. As protein: CASSSGTEAREQYF.

As DNA, the CDR3 is TGTGCCAGCAGCTTGCTGGCACTAGCGGGAGATAGCACAGATACGCAGTATTTT. Protein: CASSLLALAGDSTDTQYF. The rearrangement links TRBV5-6 to TRBJ2-3; TRBD2 aligns across 11 bases. Germline CDR1 and CDR2: SGHDT and YYEEEE. CDR3 size: 18 residues. The V gene end was trimmed by 1 base and the J gene end by 0 bases; junction bases not matched to a gene: 7.

J is TRBJ2-1 and V is TRBV19; D remains ambiguous. The CDR3 consists of 14 residues. V lost 4 bases and J lost 2, with 9 bases in between. CDR1 and CDR2 from the germline V gene are LNHDA and SQIVND (reference sequence). The CDR3 sequence: CASSTPVPYNEQFF. The CDR3 region has the DNA TGTGCCAGTAGTACCCCAGTCCCCTACAATGAGCAGTTCTTC. The variable domain in full, completed from reference TRBV19 and TRBJ2-1, reads DGGITQSPKYLFRKEGQNVTLSCEQNLNHDAMYWYRQDPGQGLRLIYYSQIVNDFQKGDIAEGYSVSREKKESFPLTVTSAQKNPTAFYLCASSTPVPYNEQFFGPGTRLTVL.

The rearrangement links TRBV19 to TRBJ2-1; a weak D match, TRBD2 (6 bases). Trimming removed 5 bases at V and 2 bases at J, with 13 bases between. Germline values: CDR1 LNHDA, CDR2 SQIVND (reference sequence). The length of the CDR3 is 15 residues. The CDR3 bases are TGTGCCAGTAGTGGAGGGGCAGTTACCTACAATGAGCAGTTCTTC. It codes for CASSGGAVTYNEQFF.